The entry below describes one TCR beta chain. This sample stems from a study of blood T cell repertoires in COVID-19. Across the whole study: Sites across the United States, Italy and Spain contributed samples from acute and convalescent COVID-19. From T cells, B-cell-depleted T cells, or PBMCs came the material, which was cDNA or gDNA.

In the original workflow: Cell counts per sample came from amplifying reference gene primers. Assay: immunoSEQ multiplex PCR; the TCRdb copy retains only in-frame clones and omits some. Clonal size and the V and J genes are those of that table, whereas D and trimming came from the DNA. Of approximately 210,000 clones in the sample, around 82% were seen once. Looked up from germline, CDR1 is SGDLS and CDR2 is YYNGEE. V was shortened by 2 bases and J by 1 base, with 6 bases between the two germline ends. This CDR3 is 14 amino acids long. The sequence derives from a middle-aged woman with active or convalescent COVID-19. V and J are TRBV9 and TRBJ1-4; D may be TRBD1 (5 bases). Sample: peripheral blood. The CDR3 spells CASSVQGTNEKLFF. The CDR3, as DNA: TGTGCCAGCAGCGTTCAGGGAACTAATGAAAAACTGTTTTTT.